The T cell receptor (beta chain) described here comes from a study of post-analysis software for immune sequencing data. About the research overall: The study covered relapsing-remitting, secondary progressive and progressive-relapsing courses of multiple sclerosis.

TCR beta cDNA libraries included unique molecular identifiers. TCRdb called the PCR reads again in MiXCR, with one record for every CDR3 protein. Here the sample spans some 690,000 distinct CDR3 sequences, approximately 59% being singletons. The CDR3 spans 16 residues. Germline V gene sequence: CDR1 DFQATT, CDR2 SNEGSKA (reference sequence). Germline trimming cut 0 bases from V and 5 bases from J; bases unmatched to any gene: 4. This clonotype was picked up a small number of times. Antigen: not known. General study results and limits: F-measure co-clustering was strong for batch-matched samples. Four to six TRBV segments were more frequent in patients than controls; TRBV5-6, TRBV5-1 and TRBV20-1 belonged to this group. Those with multiple sclerosis, the patient group, showed significantly lower normalized Chao1 diversity than controls.

The sequence came from a girl aged 2-15 years with multiple sclerosis. The rearrangement uses TRBV20-1 and TRBJ2-5; 15 bases are a match to TRBD2. Material for sequencing was blood. DNA for the CDR3: TGCAGTGCTAGAGATGACGGACTAGCGGGAGGGGAGACCCAGTACTTC. It codes for CSARDDGLAGGETQYF.